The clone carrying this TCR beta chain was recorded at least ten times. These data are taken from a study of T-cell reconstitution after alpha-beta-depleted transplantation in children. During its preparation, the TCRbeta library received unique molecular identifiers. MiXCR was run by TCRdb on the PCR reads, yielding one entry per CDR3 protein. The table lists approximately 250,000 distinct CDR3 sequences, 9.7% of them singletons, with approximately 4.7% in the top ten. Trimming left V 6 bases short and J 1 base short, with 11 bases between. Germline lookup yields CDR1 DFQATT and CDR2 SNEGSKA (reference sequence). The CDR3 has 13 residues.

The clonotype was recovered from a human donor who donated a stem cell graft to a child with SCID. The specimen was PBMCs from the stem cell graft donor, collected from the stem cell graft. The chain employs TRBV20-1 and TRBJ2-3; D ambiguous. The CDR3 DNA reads TGCAGTGCCCCGGTGGAGCGCACAGATACGCAGTATTTT. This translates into CSAPVERTDTQYF.